This T cell receptor beta chain emerged from a study of CD8 T cells in Susac syndrome. For the study at large: Sequencing included Susac syndrome patients, about six of them with active disease and roughly eight in remission. Intravenous immunoglobulin alone or corticosteroids were being given to patients with Susac syndrome at blood draw, unless they were therapy-naive. The study's findings and limits: The study acknowledged a relatively small number of individuals in its TCR sequencing and HLA analysis.

Reverse transcription of about 0.45 to 1 ug RNA was carried out with random hexamers. One entry per CDR3 protein results from TCRdb running MiXCR on the immunoSEQ multiplex PCR reads. The sample carries 210,000 or so distinct CDR3 sequences, 94% recorded once. Blood CD8+ and CD4+ T cells underwent high-throughput TCR beta sequencing. Of note for this clonotype: The antigen remains undetermined.

Trimming removed 5 bases from V and 6 bases from J; junction bases left unmatched: 13. Germline lookup yields CDR1 MDHEN and CDR2 SYDVKM. This CDR3 spans 16 amino acids. Source material: CD4+ T cells from PBMCs. The chain carries TRBV28 and TRBJ1-1; TRBD1 matches 9 bases. The receptor was derived from a human donor with Susac syndrome. This CDR3 is CASSTTGTGIIAEAFF. In DNA, the CDR3 is TGTGCCAGCAGTACTACCGGGACAGGGATTATCGCTGAAGCTTTCTTT.